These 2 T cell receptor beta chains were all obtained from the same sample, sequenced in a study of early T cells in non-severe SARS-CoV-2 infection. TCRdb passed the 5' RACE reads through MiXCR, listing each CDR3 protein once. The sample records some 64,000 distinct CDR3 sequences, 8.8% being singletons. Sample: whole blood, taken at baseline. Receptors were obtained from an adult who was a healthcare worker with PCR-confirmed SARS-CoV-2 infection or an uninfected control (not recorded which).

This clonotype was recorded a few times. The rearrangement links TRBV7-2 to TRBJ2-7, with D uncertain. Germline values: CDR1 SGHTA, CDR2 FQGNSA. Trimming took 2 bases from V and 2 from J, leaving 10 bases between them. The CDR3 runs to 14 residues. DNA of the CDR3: TGTGCCAGCAGCTTACACACGGGCCCCTACGAGCAGTACTTC. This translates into CASSLHTGPYEQYF.

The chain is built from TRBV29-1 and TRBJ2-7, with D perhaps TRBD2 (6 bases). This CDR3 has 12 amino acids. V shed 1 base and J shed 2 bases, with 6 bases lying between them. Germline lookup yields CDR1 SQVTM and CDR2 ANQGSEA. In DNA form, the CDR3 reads TGCAGCGTTGAAGGGGGGGCCTACGAGCAGTACTTC. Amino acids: CSVEGGAYEQYF.